This TCR beta chain comes out of a study of response to subunit inactivated influenza vaccine. Note on this clonotype: Its antigen is not identified.

Germline loops: CDR1 KGHDR, CDR2 SFDVKD. The CDR3 is 17 residues long. V dropped 5 bases and J dropped 3; count of bases not matched to a gene: 10. Each CDR3 protein gets one entry after TCRdb re-called the RT-PCR reads with MiXCR. The data hold about 700,000 distinct CDR3 sequences, with approximately 13% observed a single time. Study outcomes and limitations: Each seasonal influenza vaccination recruits few new T cells, the authors suggested.

The clonotype was recovered from a man aged 45 to 65 who received an inactivated influenza vaccine. The chain uses TRBV24-1 and TRBJ2-1; 9 bases are shared with TRBD1. The input for sequencing was PBMCs from blood, taken 14 days before vaccination. The DNA of the CDR3 is TGTGCCACCAGTGCTGTCGAGGGACAGGGTGGCTACAATGAGCAGTTCTTC. It codes for CATSAVEGQGGYNEQFF.